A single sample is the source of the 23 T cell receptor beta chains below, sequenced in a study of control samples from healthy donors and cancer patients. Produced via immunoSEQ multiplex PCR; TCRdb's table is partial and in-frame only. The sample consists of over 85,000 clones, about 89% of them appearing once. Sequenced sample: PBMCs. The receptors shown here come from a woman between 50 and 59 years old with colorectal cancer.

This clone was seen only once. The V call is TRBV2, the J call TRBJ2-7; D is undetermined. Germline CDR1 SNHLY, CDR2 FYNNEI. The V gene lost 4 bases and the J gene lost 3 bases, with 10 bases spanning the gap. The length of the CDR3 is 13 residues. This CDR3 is CASSVIRDYEQYV. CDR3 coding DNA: TGTGCCAGCAGTGTGATTAGGGACTACGAGCAGTACGTC.

In DNA form, the CDR3 reads TGTGCCAGCAGCCTCGGACAGACGACCTATGGCTACACCTTC. Residues: CASSLGQTTYGYTF. This chain joins TRBV2 and TRBJ1-2, with D possibly matching TRBD1 (6 bases). There are 14 residues in the CDR3. The germline V and J ends were trimmed by 6 bases and 4 bases, with 15 bases remaining between them. Germline lookup yields CDR1 SNHLY and CDR2 FYNNEI.

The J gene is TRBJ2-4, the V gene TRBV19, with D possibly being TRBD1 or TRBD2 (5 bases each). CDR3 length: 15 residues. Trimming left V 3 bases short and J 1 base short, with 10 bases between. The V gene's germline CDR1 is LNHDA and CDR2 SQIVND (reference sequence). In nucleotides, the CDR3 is TGTGCCAGTAGTATGGGGGTTCGCGCCAAAAACATTCAGTACTTC. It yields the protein CASSMGVRAKNIQYF.

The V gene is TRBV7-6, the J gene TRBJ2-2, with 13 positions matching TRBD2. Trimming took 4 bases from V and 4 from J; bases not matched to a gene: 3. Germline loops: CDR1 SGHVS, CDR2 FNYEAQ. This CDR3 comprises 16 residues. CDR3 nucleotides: TGTGCCAGCAGCTCGCGGACTAGCGGGGGCACCGGGGAGCTGTTTTTT. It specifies CASSSRTSGGTGELFF.

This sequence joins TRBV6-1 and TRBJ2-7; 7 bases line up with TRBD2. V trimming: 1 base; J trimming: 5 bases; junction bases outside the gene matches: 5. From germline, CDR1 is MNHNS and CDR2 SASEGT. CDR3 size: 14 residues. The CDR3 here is CASSEGGLKNEQYV. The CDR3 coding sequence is TGTGCCAGCAGTGAAGGGGGACTAAAAAACGAGCAGTACGTC.

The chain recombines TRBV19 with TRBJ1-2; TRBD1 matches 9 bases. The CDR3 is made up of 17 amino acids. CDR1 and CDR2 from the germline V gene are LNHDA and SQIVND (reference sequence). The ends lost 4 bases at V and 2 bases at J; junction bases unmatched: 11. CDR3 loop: CASSTGQGRLGNYGYTF. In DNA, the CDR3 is TGTGCCAGTAGTACCGGACAGGGGAGATTGGGCAACTATGGCTACACCTTC.

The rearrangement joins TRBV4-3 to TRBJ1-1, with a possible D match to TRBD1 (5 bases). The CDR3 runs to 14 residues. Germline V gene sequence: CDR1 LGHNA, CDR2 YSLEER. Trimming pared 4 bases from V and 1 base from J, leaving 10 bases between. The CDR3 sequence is CASSPGLGNTEAFF. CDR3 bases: TGCGCCAGCAGCCCGGGACTTGGGAACACTGAAGCTTTCTTT.

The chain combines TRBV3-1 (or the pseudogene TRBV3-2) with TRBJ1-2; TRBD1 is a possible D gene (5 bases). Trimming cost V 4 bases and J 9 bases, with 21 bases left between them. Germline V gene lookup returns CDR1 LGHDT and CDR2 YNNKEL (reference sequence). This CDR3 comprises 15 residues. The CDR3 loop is CASSPSWQGKMSYTF. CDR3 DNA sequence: TGTGCCAGCAGCCCCAGCTGGCAGGGCAAGATGAGCTACACCTTC.

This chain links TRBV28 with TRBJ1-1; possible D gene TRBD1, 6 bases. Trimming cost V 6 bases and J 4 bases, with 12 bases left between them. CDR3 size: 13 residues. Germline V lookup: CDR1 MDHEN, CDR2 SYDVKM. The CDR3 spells CASRETGTTEAFF. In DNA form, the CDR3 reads TGTGCCAGCAGGGAAACAGGGACCACTGAAGCTTTCTTT. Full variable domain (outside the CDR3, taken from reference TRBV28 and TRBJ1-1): DVKVTQSSRYLVKRTGEKVFLECVQDMDHENMFWYRQDPGLGLRLIYFSYDVKMKEKGDIPEGYSVSREKKERFSLILESASTNQTSMYLCASRETGTTEAFFGQGTRLTVV.

CDR3 sequence reads: CASSLEVYSGYNEQFF. CDR3 DNA sequence: TGCGCCAGCAGCTTGGAAGTTTATTCGGGTTACAATGAGCAGTTCTTC. The V call is TRBV5-1, the J call TRBJ2-1; D is undetermined. Germline CDR1 and CDR2: SGHRS and YFSETQ. V lost 0 bases and J 4 bases, leaving 14 bases between the germline ends. The CDR3 loop spans 16 amino acids. Filled out from reference TRBV5-1 and TRBJ2-1, the complete variable domain reads KAGVTQTPRYLIKTRGQQVTLSCSPISGHRSVSWYQQTPGQGLQFLFEYFSETQRNKGNFPGRFSGRQFSNSRSEMNVSTLELGDSALYLCASSLEVYSGYNEQFFGPGTRLTVL.

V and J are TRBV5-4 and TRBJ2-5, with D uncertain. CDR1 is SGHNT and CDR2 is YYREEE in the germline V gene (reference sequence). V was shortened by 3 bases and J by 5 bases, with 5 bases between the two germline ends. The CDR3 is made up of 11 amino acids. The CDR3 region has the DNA TGTGCCAGCAGCTCTGGGGAGACCCAGTACTTC. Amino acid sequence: CASSSGETQYF.

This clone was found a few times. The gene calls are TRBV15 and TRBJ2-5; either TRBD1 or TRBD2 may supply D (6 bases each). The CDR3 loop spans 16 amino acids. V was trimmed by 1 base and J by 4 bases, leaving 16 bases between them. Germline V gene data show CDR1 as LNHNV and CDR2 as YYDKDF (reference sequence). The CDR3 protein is CATSRGRGPRVETQYF. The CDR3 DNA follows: TGTGCCACCAGCAGAGGACGGGGGCCCCGGGTAGAGACCCAGTACTTC.

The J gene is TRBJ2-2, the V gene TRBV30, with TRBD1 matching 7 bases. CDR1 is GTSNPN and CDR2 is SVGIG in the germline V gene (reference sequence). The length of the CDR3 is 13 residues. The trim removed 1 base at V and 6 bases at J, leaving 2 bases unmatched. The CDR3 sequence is CAWSADRAGELFF. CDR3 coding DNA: TGTGCCTGGAGTGCCGACAGGGCCGGGGAGCTGTTTTTT.

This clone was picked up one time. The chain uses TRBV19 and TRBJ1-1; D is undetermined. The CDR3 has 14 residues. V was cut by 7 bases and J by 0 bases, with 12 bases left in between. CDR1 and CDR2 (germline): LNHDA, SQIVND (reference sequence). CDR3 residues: CASNPRTMNTEAFF. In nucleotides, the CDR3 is TGTGCCAGTAACCCCCGGACTATGAACACTGAAGCTTTCTTT.

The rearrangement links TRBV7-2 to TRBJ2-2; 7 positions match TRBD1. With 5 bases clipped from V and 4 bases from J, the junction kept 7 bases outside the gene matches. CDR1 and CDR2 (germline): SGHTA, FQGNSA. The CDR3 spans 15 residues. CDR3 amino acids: CASSQGQGVTGELFF. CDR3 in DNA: TGTGCCAGCAGCCAGGGGCAGGGGGTCACCGGGGAGCTGTTTTTT. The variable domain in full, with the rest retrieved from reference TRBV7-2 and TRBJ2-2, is GAGVSQSPSNKVTEKGKDVELRCDPISGHTALYWYRQSLGQGLEFLIYFQGNSAPDKSGLPSDRFSAERTGGSVSTLTIQRTQQEDSAVYLCASSQGQGVTGELFFGEGSRLTVL.

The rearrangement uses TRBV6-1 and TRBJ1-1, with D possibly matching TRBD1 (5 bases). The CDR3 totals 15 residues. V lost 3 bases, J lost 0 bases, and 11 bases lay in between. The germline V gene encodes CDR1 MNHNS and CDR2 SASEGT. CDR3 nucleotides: TGTGCCAGCAGTGAGTTTGTGGGGGTGAACACTGAAGCTTTCTTT. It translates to CASSEFVGVNTEAFF.

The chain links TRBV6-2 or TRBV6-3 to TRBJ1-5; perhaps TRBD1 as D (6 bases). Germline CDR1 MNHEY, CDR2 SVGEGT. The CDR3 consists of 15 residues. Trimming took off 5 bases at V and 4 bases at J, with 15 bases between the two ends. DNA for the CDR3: TGTGCCAGCAGTCTCCAGGGGTTGCCTAATCAGCCCCAGCATTTT. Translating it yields CASSLQGLPNQPQHF.

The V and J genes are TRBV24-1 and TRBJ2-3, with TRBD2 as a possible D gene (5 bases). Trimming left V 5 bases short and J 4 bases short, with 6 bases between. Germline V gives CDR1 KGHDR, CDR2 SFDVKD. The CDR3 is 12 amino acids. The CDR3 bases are TGTGCCACCAGTGCGGGGTCAGATACGCAGTATTTT. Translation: CATSAGSDTQYF.

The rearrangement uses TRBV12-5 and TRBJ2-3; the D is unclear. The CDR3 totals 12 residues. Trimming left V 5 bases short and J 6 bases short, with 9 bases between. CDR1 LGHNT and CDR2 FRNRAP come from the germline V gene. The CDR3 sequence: CASGPPPDTQYF. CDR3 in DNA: TGTGCTAGTGGTCCCCCCCCCGATACGCAGTATTTT.

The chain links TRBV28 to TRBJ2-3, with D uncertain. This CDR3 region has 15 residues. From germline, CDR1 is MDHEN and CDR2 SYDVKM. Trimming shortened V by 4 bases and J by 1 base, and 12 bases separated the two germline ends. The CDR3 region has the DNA TGTGCCAGCAGTTCCCCCCCGGCGGGCACAGATACGCAGTATTTT. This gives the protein CASSSPPAGTDTQYF.

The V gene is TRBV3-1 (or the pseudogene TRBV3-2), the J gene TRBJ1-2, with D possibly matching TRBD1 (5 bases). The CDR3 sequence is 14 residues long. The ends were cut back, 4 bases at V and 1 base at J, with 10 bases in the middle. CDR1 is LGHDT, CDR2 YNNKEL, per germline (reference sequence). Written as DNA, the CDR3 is TGTGCCAGCAGCCCGGGACCCGATAACTATGGCTACACCTTC. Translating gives CASSPGPDNYGYTF.

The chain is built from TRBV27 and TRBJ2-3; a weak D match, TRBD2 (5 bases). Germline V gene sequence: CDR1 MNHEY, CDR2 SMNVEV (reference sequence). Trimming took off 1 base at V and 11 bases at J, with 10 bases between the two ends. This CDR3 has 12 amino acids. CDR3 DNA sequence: TGTGCCAGCAGTTTATTGGACGGACTGCAGTATTTT. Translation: CASSLLDGLQYF.

The CDR3 nucleotides are TGTGCCAGCAGTTTAAGAGGGGGCGCGGGGAAAAATTCACCCCTCCACTTT. This codes for CASSLRGGAGKNSPLHF. V is TRBV27 and J is TRBJ1-6; 7 bases line up with TRBD1. The CDR3 extends over 17 amino acids. Trimming at V came to 2 bases and at J to 7 bases, leaving 11 bases not matched to a gene. The germline gives CDR1 MNHEY, CDR2 SMNVEV (reference sequence).